The 5 T cell receptor beta chains below come from one sample, sequenced in a study of blood T cell repertoires in COVID-19. The repertoire was sequenced with immunoSEQ multiplex PCR; TCRdb's copy has only in-frame clones and lacks some. The sample records some 140,000 clones, under 85% being singletons. The sequencing sample was made of peripheral blood. The receptors here all came from a man in his sixties with COVID-19, enrolled during active disease.

This chain uses TRBV24-1 with TRBJ2-3; D is ambiguous. CDR3 length: 14 amino acids. The V gene's germline CDR1 is KGHDR and CDR2 SFDVKD. Trimming pared 3 bases from V and 5 bases from J, leaving 11 bases between. The CDR3 DNA reads as TGTGCCACCAGTGATCCTTCAGCGAGAGATACGCAGTATTTT. Protein: CATSDPSARDTQYF.

The J gene is TRBJ1-2, the V gene TRBV27, with 9 bases lining up with TRBD1. V gave up 5 bases and J gave up 7 bases; unmatched junction bases: 11. The length of the CDR3 is 15 residues. Germline CDR1 reads MNHEY; CDR2 reads SMNVEV (reference sequence). As DNA, the CDR3 is TGTGCCAGCAGTCCCTCGGGACAGGGTCGGAGTGGCTACACCTTC. Translation: CASSPSGQGRSGYTF.

In its sample, this clone was seen a few times. V usage is TRBV5-1 and J usage is TRBJ2-7, with D possibly matching TRBD1 (5 bases). Germline V gene lookup returns CDR1 SGHRS and CDR2 YFSETQ. V lost 4 bases and J lost 0, with 11 bases in between. The CDR3 has 14 residues. The CDR3 here is CASSPAGSSYEQYF. The CDR3 DNA follows: TGCGCCAGCAGCCCCGCAGGGTCCTCCTACGAGCAGTACTTC. The full variable domain, in which reference TRBV5-1 and TRBJ2-7 provide the parts outside the CDR3, is KAGVTQTPRYLIKTRGQQVTLSCSPISGHRSVSWYQQTPGQGLQFLFEYFSETQRNKGNFPGRFSGRQFSNSRSEMNVSTLELGDSALYLCASSPAGSSYEQYFGPGTRLTVT.

This clone has only a few counts. The V gene is TRBV28, the J gene TRBJ1-5; tentatively, D is TRBD1 (5 bases). The CDR3 runs 14 residues. Trimming took off 6 bases at V and 3 bases at J, with 12 bases between the two ends. CDR1 and CDR2 (germline): MDHEN, SYDVKM. CDR3 bases: TGTGCCAGCAGAATGGGGGGAACCAATCAGCCCCAGCATTTT. Translating it yields CASRMGGTNQPQHF.

The chain couples TRBV27 to TRBJ1-2, with unresolved D. The CDR3 totals 16 residues. Per germline, CDR1 MNHEY and CDR2 SMNVEV (reference sequence). The V end was cut by 0 bases, the J end by 7 bases, with 18 bases between. CDR3 protein: CASSLSAWGDGFGYTF. In DNA, the CDR3 is TGTGCCAGCAGTTTATCTGCGTGGGGAGATGGCTTTGGCTACACCTTC.